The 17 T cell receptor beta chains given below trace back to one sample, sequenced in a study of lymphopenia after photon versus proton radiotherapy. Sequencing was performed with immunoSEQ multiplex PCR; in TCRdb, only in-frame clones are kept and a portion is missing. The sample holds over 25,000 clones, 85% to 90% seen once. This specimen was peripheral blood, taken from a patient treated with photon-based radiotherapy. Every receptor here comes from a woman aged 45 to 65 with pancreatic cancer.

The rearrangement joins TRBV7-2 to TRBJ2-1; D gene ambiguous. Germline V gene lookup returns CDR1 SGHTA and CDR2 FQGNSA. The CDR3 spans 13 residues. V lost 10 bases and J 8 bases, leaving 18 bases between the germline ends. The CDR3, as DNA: TGTGCCACTCGAAGTGCCCCATGGGATGAGCAGTTCTTC. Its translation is CATRSAPWDEQFF.

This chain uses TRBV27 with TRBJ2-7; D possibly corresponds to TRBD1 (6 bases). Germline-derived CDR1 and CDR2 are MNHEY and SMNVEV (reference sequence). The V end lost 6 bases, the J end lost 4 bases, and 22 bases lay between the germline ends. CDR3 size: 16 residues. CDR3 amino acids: CASRQSPGQSSYEQYF. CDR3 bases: TGTGCCAGCAGGCAATCCCCGGGACAAAGCTCATACGAGCAGTACTTC.

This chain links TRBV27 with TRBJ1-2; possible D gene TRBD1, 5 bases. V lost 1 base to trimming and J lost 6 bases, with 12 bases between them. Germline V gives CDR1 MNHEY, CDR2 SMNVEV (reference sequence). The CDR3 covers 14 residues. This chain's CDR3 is CASSLLGRPDGYTF. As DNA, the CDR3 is TGTGCCAGCAGTTTATTGGGACGCCCCGATGGCTACACCTTC.

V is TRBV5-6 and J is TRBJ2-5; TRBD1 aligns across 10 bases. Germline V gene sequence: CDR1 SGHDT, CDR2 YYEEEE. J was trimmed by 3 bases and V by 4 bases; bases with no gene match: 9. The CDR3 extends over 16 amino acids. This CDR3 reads CASSAPGQGLKETQYF. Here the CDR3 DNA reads TGTGCCAGCAGCGCACCGGGACAGGGGTTAAAAGAGACCCAGTACTTC.

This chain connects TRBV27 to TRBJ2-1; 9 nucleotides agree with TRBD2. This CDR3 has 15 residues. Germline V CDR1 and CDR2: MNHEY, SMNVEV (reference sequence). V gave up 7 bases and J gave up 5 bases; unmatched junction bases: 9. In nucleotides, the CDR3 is TGTGCCAGCACCGGAGAGGGACTAGCAAACAATGAGCAGTTCTTC. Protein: CASTGEGLANNEQFF.

In DNA form, the CDR3 reads TGTGCCAGCAGTTCGGGACAGTCGAACACTGAAGCTTTCTTT. Its protein is CASSSGQSNTEAFF. This sequence joins TRBV7-9 and TRBJ1-1; TRBD1 matches 7 bases. V dropped 6 bases and J dropped 1; count of bases not matched to a gene: 5. Germline CDR1 reads SEHNR; CDR2 reads FQNEAQ (reference sequence). This CDR3 is 14 amino acids long.

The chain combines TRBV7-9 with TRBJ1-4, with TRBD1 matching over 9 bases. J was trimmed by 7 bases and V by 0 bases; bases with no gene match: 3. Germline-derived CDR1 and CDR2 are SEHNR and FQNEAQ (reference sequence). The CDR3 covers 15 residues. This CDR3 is CASSLAGQGSEKLFF. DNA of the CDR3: TGTGCCAGCAGCTTAGCGGGACAGGGTTCTGAAAAACTGTTTTTT.

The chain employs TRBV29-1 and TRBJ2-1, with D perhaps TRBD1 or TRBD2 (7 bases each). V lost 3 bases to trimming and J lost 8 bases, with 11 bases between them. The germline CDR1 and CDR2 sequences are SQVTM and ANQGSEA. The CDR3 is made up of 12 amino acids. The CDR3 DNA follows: TGCAGCGTTGATCCAGGGGGGGATGAGCAGTTCTTC. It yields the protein CSVDPGGDEQFF.

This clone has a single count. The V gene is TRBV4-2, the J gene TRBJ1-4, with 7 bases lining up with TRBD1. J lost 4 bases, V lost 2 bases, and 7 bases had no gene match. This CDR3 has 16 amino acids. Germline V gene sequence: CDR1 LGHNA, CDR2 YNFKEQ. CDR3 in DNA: TGTGCCAGCAGCCAAACCGGGACAGAGAATAATGAAAAACTGTTTTTT. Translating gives CASSQTGTENNEKLFF.

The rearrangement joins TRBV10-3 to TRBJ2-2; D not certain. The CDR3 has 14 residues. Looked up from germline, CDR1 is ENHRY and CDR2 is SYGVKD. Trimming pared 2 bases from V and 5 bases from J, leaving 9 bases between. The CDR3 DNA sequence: TGTGCCATCAGTGAGGTCCCAGAAACCGGGGAGCTGTTTTTT. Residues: CAISEVPETGELFF.

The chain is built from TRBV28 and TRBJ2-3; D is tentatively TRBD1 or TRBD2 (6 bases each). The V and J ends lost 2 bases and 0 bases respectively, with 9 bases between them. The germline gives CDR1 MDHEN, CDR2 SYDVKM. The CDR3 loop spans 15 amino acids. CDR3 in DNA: TGTGCCAGCAGTTTACGGGGGCCTAGCACAGATACGCAGTATTTT. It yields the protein CASSLRGPSTDTQYF.

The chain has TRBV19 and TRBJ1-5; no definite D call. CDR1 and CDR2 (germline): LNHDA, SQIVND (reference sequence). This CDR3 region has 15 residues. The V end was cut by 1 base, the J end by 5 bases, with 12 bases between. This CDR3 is CASSIGLAAYQPQHF. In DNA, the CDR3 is TGTGCCAGTAGTATAGGGTTGGCAGCTTATCAGCCCCAGCATTTT.

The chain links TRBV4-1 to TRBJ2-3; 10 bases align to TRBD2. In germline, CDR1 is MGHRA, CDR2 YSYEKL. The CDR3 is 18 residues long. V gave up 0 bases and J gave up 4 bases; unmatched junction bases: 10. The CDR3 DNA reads TGCGCCAGCAGCCAAGAGCGTTTGCTAGCGGGAGATTCAGATACGCAGTATTTT. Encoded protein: CASSQERLLAGDSDTQYF.

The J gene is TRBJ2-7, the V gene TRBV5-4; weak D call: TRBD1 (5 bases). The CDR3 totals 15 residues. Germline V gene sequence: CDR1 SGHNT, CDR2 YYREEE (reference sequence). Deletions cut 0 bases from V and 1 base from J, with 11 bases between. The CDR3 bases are TGTGCCAGCAGCTTGGAAGGGGTTAGATCCTACGAGCAGTACTTC. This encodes CASSLEGVRSYEQYF.

The CDR3 DNA is TGCAGCTCCGGGGCAGGGGGCAGGGAGACCCAGTACTTC. Residues: CSSGAGGRETQYF. The rearrangement uses TRBV29-1 and TRBJ2-5, with 8 nucleotides matching TRBD1. The J segment lost 5 bases and the V segment lost 8 bases, leaving 10 bases of the junction unmatched. This CDR3 is built from 13 residues. Germline V gene lookup returns CDR1 SQVTM and CDR2 ANQGSEA.

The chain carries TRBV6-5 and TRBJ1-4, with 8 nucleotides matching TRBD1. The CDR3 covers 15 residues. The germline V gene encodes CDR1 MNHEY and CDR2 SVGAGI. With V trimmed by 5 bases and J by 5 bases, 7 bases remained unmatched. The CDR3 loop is CASSKDREWNEKLFF. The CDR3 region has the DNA TGTGCCAGCAGTAAGGACAGGGAATGGAATGAAAAACTGTTTTTT.

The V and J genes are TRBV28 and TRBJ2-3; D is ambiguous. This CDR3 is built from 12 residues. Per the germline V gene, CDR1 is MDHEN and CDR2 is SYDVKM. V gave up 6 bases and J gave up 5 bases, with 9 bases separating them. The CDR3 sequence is CASRAPIDTQYF. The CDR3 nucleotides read TGTGCCAGCAGAGCCCCGATAGATACGCAGTATTTT.